What follows is one T cell receptor (beta chain) and its context. CDR3 length: 15 residues. Germline V gene lookup returns CDR1 LGHNA and CDR2 YNFKEQ. V gave up 0 bases and J gave up 7 bases; unmatched junction bases: 2. The data stem from a study of CD8 T cells in Susac syndrome. The RNA, about 0.5 to 1 ug, was put through reverse transcription using random hexamers. A multiplex approach, immunoSEQ multiplex PCR, amplified TCR beta CDR3 across 54 Vbeta and 13 Jbeta. TCRdb reprocessed the immunoSEQ multiplex PCR reads with MiXCR, giving one entry per CDR3 protein. Of approximately 200,000 distinct CDR3 sequences in the sample, 85% to 95% were seen once.

The specimen was CD4+ T cells from PBMCs. The chain links TRBV4-2 to TRBJ1-6; 8 bases align to TRBD1. The sequence came from a human donor with multiple sclerosis. This CDR3 reads CASSQETGGNSPLHF. The CDR3 DNA sequence: TGTGCCAGCAGCCAAGAAACAGGGGGGAATTCACCCCTCCACTTT.